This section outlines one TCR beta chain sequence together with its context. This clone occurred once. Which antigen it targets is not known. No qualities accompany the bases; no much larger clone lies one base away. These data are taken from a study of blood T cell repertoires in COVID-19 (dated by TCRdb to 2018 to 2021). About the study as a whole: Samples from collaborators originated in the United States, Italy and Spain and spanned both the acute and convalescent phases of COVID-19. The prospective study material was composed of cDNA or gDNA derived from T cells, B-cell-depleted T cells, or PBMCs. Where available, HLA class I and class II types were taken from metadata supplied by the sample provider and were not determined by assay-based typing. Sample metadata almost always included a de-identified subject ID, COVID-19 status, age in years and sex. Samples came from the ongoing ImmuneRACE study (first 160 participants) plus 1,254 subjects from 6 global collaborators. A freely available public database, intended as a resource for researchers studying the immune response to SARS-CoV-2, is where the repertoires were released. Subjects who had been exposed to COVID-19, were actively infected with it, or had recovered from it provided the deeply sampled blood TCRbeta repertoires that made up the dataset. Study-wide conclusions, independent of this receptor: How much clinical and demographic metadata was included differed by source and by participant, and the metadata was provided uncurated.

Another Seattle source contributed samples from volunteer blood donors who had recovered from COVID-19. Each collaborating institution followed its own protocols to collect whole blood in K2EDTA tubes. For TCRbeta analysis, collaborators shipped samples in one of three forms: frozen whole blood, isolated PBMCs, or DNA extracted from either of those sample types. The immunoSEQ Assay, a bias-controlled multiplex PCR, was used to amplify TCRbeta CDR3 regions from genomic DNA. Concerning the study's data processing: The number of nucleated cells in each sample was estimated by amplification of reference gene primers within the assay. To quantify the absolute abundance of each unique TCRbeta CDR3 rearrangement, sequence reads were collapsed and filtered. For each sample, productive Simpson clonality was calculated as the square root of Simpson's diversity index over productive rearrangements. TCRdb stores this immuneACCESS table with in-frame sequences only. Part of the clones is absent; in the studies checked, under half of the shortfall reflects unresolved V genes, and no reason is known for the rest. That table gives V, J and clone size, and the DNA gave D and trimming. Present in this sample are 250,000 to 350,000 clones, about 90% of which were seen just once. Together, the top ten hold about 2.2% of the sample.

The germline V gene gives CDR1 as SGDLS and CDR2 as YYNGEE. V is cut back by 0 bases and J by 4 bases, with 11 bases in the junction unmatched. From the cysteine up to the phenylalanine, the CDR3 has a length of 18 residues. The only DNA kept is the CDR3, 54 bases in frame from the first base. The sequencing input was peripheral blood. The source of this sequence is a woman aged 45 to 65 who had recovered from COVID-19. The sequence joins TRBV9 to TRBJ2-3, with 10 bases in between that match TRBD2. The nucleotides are TGTGCCAGCAGCGTAGCTACGGCGGTAGCGGGAGGACCAGATACGCAGTATTTT. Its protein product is CASSVATAVAGGPDTQYF.